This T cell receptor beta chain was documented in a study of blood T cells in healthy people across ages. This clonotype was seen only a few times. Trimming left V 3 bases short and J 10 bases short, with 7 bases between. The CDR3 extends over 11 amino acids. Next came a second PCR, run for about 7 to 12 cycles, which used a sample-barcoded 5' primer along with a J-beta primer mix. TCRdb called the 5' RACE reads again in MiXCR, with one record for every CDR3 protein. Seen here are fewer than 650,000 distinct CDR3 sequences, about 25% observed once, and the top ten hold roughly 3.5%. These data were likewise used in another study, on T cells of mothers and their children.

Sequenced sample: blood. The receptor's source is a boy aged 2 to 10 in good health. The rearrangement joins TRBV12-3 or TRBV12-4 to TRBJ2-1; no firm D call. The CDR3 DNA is TGTGCCAGCAGTTTCACTCGCGAGCAGTTCTTC. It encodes CASSFTREQFF.